The 29 T cell receptor beta chains in this list originate from one sample, sequenced in a study of T cell changes during pregnancy in multiple sclerosis. Sequencing was performed with immunoSEQ multiplex PCR; in TCRdb, only in-frame clones are kept and a portion is missing. The sample contains 35,000 to 50,000 clones, about 88% of which appear only once. Sequenced here: CD4+ T cells from peripheral blood mononuclear cells, sampled in the second trimester of pregnancy. All receptors derive from a female donor with multiple sclerosis, enrolled in a pregnancy study.

The chain has TRBV6-5 and TRBJ2-1, with 8 bases lining up with TRBD1. V was clipped by 1 base and J by 9 bases; unmatched bases: 8. Germline lookup yields CDR1 MNHEY and CDR2 SVGAGI. The CDR3 spans 15 residues. CDR3 residues: CASSYFGQGTGEQFF. DNA for the CDR3: TGTGCCAGCAGTTACTTTGGACAGGGAACGGGTGAGCAGTTCTTC.

This clone was seen a single time. This chain links TRBV23-1 with TRBJ1-5; D may be TRBD1 (5 bases). TRBV23-1 is an ORF, and what it does is uncertain. The CDR3 sequence is 17 residues long. Trimming left V 3 bases short and J 5 bases short, with 20 bases between. The CDR3 protein is CASSHPHYGGGHQPQHF. The CDR3 DNA follows: TGCGCCAGCAGTCACCCCCACTACGGGGGAGGGCATCAGCCCCAGCATTTT.

The chain combines TRBV11-2 with TRBJ1-4, with D perhaps TRBD1 (6 bases). V was trimmed by 9 bases and J by 5 bases, leaving 22 bases between them. Germline CDR1 is SGHAT and CDR2 is FQNNGV. CDR3 length equals 16 residues. CDR3 protein: CASSRGRGARNEKLFF. The DNA of the CDR3 is TGTGCCAGTTCAAGGGGGAGAGGGGCGCGAAATGAAAAACTGTTTTTT.

V is TRBV19 and J is TRBJ2-3; 10 bases match TRBD2. Trimming removed 8 bases from V and 3 bases from J; junction bases left unmatched: 5. Germline-derived CDR1 and CDR2 are LNHDA and SQIVND (reference sequence). CDR3 length equals 14 residues. The CDR3 loop reads CASQKREGTDTQYF. DNA for the CDR3: TGTGCCAGTCAAAAGCGGGAGGGAACAGATACGCAGTATTTT. The whole variable domain, remainder taken from reference TRBV19 and TRBJ2-3, is DGGITQSPKYLFRKEGQNVTLSCEQNLNHDAMYWYRQDPGQGLRLIYYSQIVNDFQKGDIAEGYSVSREKKESFPLTVTSAQKNPTAFYLCASQKREGTDTQYFGPGTRLTVL.

This clone was recorded once. This chain links TRBV7-9 with TRBJ2-7; D is uncertain. V was shortened by 3 bases and J by 5 bases, with 11 bases between the two germline ends. Germline V gene data show CDR1 as SEHNR and CDR2 as FQNEAQ (reference sequence). The length of the CDR3 is 13 residues. The DNA of the CDR3 is TGTGCCAGCAGCTTGGTTCCAGTCCACGAGCAGTACTTC. This codes for CASSLVPVHEQYF.

V is TRBV16 and J is TRBJ1-4, with D perhaps matching TRBD1 (5 bases). Deletions cut 4 bases from V and 1 base from J, with 7 bases between. Germline V gene sequence: CDR1 KGHSY, CDR2 FQNENV. The CDR3 runs to 14 residues. The CDR3 spells CASSRTGTNEKLFF. The CDR3 DNA reads as TGTGCCAGCAGCCGAACAGGAACTAATGAAAAACTGTTTTTT.

J is TRBJ2-1 and V is TRBV9, with D maybe TRBD2 (6 bases). Germline V CDR1 and CDR2: SGDLS, YYNGEE. V lost 2 bases and J lost 5, with 8 bases in between. The CDR3 sequence is 13 residues long. The CDR3 nucleotides read TGTGCCAGCAGCGTGGCGGGAAACAATGAGCAGTTCTTC. This codes for CASSVAGNNEQFF. Drawing the rest from reference TRBV9 and TRBJ2-1, the complete variable domain is DSGVTQTPKHLITATGQRVTLRCSPRSGDLSVYWYQQSLDQGLQFLIQYYNGEERAKGNILERFSAQQFPDLHSELNLSSLELGDSALYFCASSVAGNNEQFFGPGTRLTVL.

The chain combines TRBV28 with TRBJ1-4; D ambiguous. With 7 bases removed from V and 7 bases from J, the gap between germline ends came to 10 bases. In germline, CDR1 is MDHEN, CDR2 SYDVKM. The CDR3 consists of 12 residues. CDR3 bases: TGTGCCAGCACCTCTACCTTTGAAAAACTGTTTTTT. It is translated as CASTSTFEKLFF.

The chain joins TRBV5-6 to TRBJ2-2, with 7 bases that match TRBD1. CDR3 length: 13 amino acids. Germline CDR1 reads SGHDT; CDR2 reads YYEEEE. J was trimmed by 8 bases and V by 7 bases; bases with no gene match: 8. CDR3 region: CASVPTGSGELFF. CDR3 DNA: TGTGCCAGCGTCCCGACAGGGTCGGGGGAGCTGTTTTTT.

The chain combines TRBV15 with TRBJ1-2, with D possibly TRBD1 on 5 matching bases. The CDR3 extends over 13 amino acids. Germline loops: CDR1 LNHNV, CDR2 YYDKDF (reference sequence). The germline V and J ends were trimmed by 5 bases and 4 bases, with 11 bases remaining between them. The CDR3 bases are TGTGCCACCAGCCCTGACAGATCCTATGGCTACACCTTC. Translation: CATSPDRSYGYTF.

J is TRBJ2-1 and V is TRBV5-1; 7 positions agree with TRBD1. The J segment lost 1 base and the V segment lost 3 bases, leaving 7 bases of the junction unmatched. The CDR3 contains 16 residues. The germline gives CDR1 SGHRS, CDR2 YFSETQ. CDR3 sequence reads: CASSSTGSRSYNEQFF. The CDR3 nucleotides read TGCGCCAGCAGCTCGACAGGGAGTAGGTCCTACAATGAGCAGTTCTTC.

The chain is built from TRBV7-9 and TRBJ2-5, with no clear D. V shed 1 base and J shed 2 bases, with 11 bases lying between them. Germline lookup yields CDR1 SEHNR and CDR2 FQNEAQ (reference sequence). The CDR3 has 15 amino acids. The DNA of the CDR3 is TGTGCCAGCAGCTTAGTTGTCGAGGTACAAGAGACCCAGTACTTC. Translated: CASSLVVEVQETQYF.

This chain uses TRBV6-5 with TRBJ2-7; 7 bases align to TRBD2. The CDR3 is 15 amino acids. The V and J ends lost 2 bases and 2 bases, in that order; junction bases with no gene match: 6. Germline V CDR1 and CDR2: MNHEY, SVGAGI. CDR3 bases: TGTGCCAGCAGTTACGTTGCGGGAGCCGCCTACGAGCAGTACTTC. Translating it yields CASSYVAGAAYEQYF.

V and J are TRBV9 and TRBJ2-5; the match to TRBD2 covers 9 bases. The CDR3 extends over 16 amino acids. Germline V gives CDR1 SGDLS, CDR2 YYNGEE. V lost 0 bases, J lost 2 bases, and 5 bases stayed unmatched. The CDR3 DNA reads TGTGCCAGCAGCGTAGGGGCGGGAGGGCGGCAAGAGACCCAGTACTTC. It encodes CASSVGAGGRQETQYF.

The chain uses TRBV9 and TRBJ2-7; TRBD1 agrees at 7 bases. The germline gives CDR1 SGDLS, CDR2 YYNGEE. The CDR3 contains 14 residues. V lost 4 bases and J lost 5; bases outside the gene matches: 9. This chain's CDR3 is CASSKGTVLHEQYF. DNA for the CDR3: TGTGCCAGCAGCAAAGGGACAGTCCTCCACGAGCAGTACTTC.

The chain employs TRBV2 and TRBJ2-1; 16 bases are shared with TRBD2. V lost 8 bases to trimming and J lost 9 bases; unmatched junction nucleotides: 7. There are 15 residues in the CDR3. Germline V gene data show CDR1 as SNHLY and CDR2 as FYNNEI. CDR3 nucleotides: TGTGCCAGCCTGGGACTAGCGGGAGGGGTGGGTGAGCAGTTCTTC. This encodes CASLGLAGGVGEQFF. Full variable domain (remainder filled in from reference TRBV2 and TRBJ2-1): EPEVTQTPSHQVTQMGQEVILRCVPISNHLYFYWYRQILGQKVEFLVSFYNNEISEKSEIFDDQFSVERPDGSNFTLKIRSTKLEDSAMYFCASLGLAGGVGEQFFGPGTRLTVL.

This clone turned up a few times. J is TRBJ2-5 and V is TRBV5-1, with D possibly being TRBD1 (5 bases). From germline, CDR1 is SGHRS and CDR2 YFSETQ. V dropped 0 bases and J dropped 6 bases, with 12 bases sitting between them. This CDR3 has 14 amino acids. The CDR3 spells CASSLESGKKTQYF. In nucleotides, the CDR3 is TGCGCCAGCAGCTTGGAGTCAGGGAAGAAGACCCAGTACTTC.

This chain joins TRBV7-9 and TRBJ1-1, with D unclear. The CDR3 is made up of 14 amino acids. V lost 5 bases, J lost 2 bases, and 12 bases lay in between. Germline V gene sequence: CDR1 SEHNR, CDR2 FQNEAQ (reference sequence). CDR3 coding DNA: TGTGCCAGCAGCGTAACCTCAGAAAACACTGAAGCTTTCTTT. The encoded protein is CASSVTSENTEAFF.

The genes are TRBV19 and TRBJ2-1, with unresolved D. CDR1 is LNHDA, CDR2 SQIVND, per germline (reference sequence). The CDR3 covers 15 residues. V shed 5 bases and J shed 4 bases, with 15 bases lying between them. The DNA for the CDR3 is TGTGCCAGTAGTTCTGAGCACTCCGCGTACAATGAGCAGTTCTTC. This translates into CASSSEHSAYNEQFF.

This clone was counted between two and nine times. The chain links TRBV20-1 to TRBJ1-1; D is ambiguous. The CDR3 runs 10 residues. The ends were cut back, 3 bases at V and 11 bases at J, with 10 bases in the middle. Germline loops: CDR1 DFQATT, CDR2 SNEGSKA (reference sequence). This CDR3 reads CSASIGVAFF. The CDR3 nucleotides are TGCAGTGCTAGCATCGGGGTGGCTTTCTTT.

The chain carries TRBV7-9 and TRBJ1-2, with unresolved D. The CDR3 has 14 residues. Germline V gives CDR1 SEHNR, CDR2 FQNEAQ (reference sequence). Trimming took off 6 bases at V and 0 bases at J, with 11 bases between the two ends. The CDR3, as DNA: TGTGCCAGCAGTCCCCGAGATCCTAACTATGGCTACACCTTC. This gives the protein CASSPRDPNYGYTF. Based on the CDR3 plus reference TRBV7-9 and TRBJ1-2, the full variable domain is DTGVSQNPRHKITKRGQNVTFRCDPISEHNRLYWYRQTLGQGPEFLTYFQNEAQLEKSRLLSDRFSAERPKGSFSTLEIQRTEQGDSAMYLCASSPRDPNYGYTFGSGTRLTVV.

The rearrangement joins TRBV2 to TRBJ1-2, with 7 bases identical to TRBD1. The germline V gene encodes CDR1 SNHLY and CDR2 FYNNEI. The length of the CDR3 is 14 residues. The junction had 9 bases not matched to a gene; V was cut back by 8 bases and J by 3 bases. The CDR3 region is CASANYRGDYGYTF. CDR3 DNA: TGTGCCAGCGCCAACTACAGGGGAGACTATGGCTACACCTTC.

This chain uses TRBV29-1 with TRBJ2-1, with TRBD1 identical over 9 bases. The J segment lost 9 bases and the V segment lost 6 bases, leaving 6 bases of the junction unmatched. The CDR3 covers 12 residues. Germline V CDR1 and CDR2: SQVTM, ANQGSEA. The CDR3 sequence: CSVNRGLGEQFF. For the CDR3, the DNA is TGCAGCGTGAACAGGGGGCTGGGTGAGCAGTTCTTC.

This chain joins TRBV19 and TRBJ2-1; TRBD2 aligns across 10 bases. Trimming cost V 5 bases and J 8 bases; bases outside gene matches: 6. The CDR3 runs to 14 residues. Germline V gives CDR1 LNHDA, CDR2 SQIVND (reference sequence). CDR3 sequence reads: CASSLWTSGDEQFF. The CDR3 DNA reads TGTGCCAGTAGTCTATGGACTAGCGGAGATGAGCAGTTCTTC.

The chain employs TRBV7-8 and TRBJ1-1; the match to TRBD1 covers 8 bases. V shed 5 bases and J 1 base; nucleotides not matched to a gene: 6. In germline, CDR1 is SGHVS, CDR2 FQNEAQ. This CDR3 contains 15 residues. The CDR3 coding sequence is TGTGCCAGCAGCCCCACCGGGACAGGGAACACTGAAGCTTTCTTT. Encoded protein: CASSPTGTGNTEAFF.

This clone was observed a single time. The V call is TRBV9, the J call TRBJ2-3; no clear D. From germline, CDR1 is SGDLS and CDR2 YYNGEE. The V end lost 4 bases, the J end lost 4 bases, and 16 bases lay between the germline ends. The CDR3 is 15 residues long. The CDR3 coding sequence is TGTGCCAGCAGCCGAGAAGGCAGGCCGTCAGATACGCAGTATTTT. Its protein is CASSREGRPSDTQYF.

The chain couples TRBV28 to TRBJ1-5; tentatively, D is TRBD1 (6 bases). Trimming removed 8 bases from V and 0 bases from J, with 17 bases in between. This CDR3 is 16 amino acids long. Looked up from germline, CDR1 is MDHEN and CDR2 is SYDVKM. Here the CDR3 reads CASLSQGTYSNQPQHF. In DNA form, the CDR3 reads TGTGCCAGCTTATCCCAGGGGACCTATAGCAATCAGCCCCAGCATTTT.

The gene calls are TRBV5-6 and TRBJ2-7; D unresolved. The CDR3 is 14 amino acids. From germline, CDR1 is SGHDT and CDR2 YYEEEE. Between the trimmed V and J ends, which lost 4 bases and 5 bases, there was a span of 16 bases. The CDR3 spells CASSPMGQSHEQYF. CDR3 DNA: TGTGCCAGCAGCCCGATGGGCCAATCCCACGAGCAGTACTTC.

J is TRBJ1-5 and V is TRBV7-8, with TRBD1 matching 8 bases. The CDR3 loop spans 15 amino acids. CDR1 and CDR2 (germline): SGHVS, FQNEAQ. J lost 3 bases, V lost 2 bases, and 3 bases had no gene match. The CDR3, as DNA: TGTGCCAGCAGCTTACAGGACAGGGACAATCAGCCCCAGCATTTT. Amino acids: CASSLQDRDNQPQHF.